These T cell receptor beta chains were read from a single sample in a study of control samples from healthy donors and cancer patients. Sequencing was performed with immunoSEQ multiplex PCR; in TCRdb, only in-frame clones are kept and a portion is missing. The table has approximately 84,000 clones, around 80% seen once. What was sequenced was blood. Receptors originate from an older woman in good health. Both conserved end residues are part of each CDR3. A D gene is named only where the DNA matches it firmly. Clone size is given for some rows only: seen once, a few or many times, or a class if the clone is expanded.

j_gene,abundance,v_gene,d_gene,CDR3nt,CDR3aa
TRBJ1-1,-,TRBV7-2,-,TGTGCCAGCAGCTCGCACAAGGGGACTTCCGGCACTGAAGCTTTCTTT,CASSSHKGTSGTEAFF
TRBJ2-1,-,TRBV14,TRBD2,TGTGCCAGCAGCCACTCCCCGGGACTAGCGGGAAAGGAGTACAATGAGCAGTTCTTC,CASSHSPGLAGKEYNEQFF
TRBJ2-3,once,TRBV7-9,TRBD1,TGTGCCAGCAGCTACAGGGGCTGGAGCACAGATACGCAGTATTTT,CASSYRGWSTDTQYF
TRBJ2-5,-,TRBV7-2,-,TGTGCCAGCAGCTTATTGGAGAGCCCAGCAGAGACCCAGTACTTC,CASSLLESPAETQYF
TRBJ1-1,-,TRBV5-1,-,TGCGCCAGCAGCTTGGGACTTACAGAGAACACTGAAGCTTTCTTT,CASSLGLTENTEAFF
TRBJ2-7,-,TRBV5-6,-,TGTGCCAGCAGCTTGAGGGGGGGCATGTACGAGCAGTACTTC,CASSLRGGMYEQYF
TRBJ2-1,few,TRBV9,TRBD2,TGTGCCAGCAGCGTAGCTAGCGGGGGGGCCGCAGGGTACAATGAGCAGTTCTTC,CASSVASGGAAGYNEQFF
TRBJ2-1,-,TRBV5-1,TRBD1,TGCGCCAGCAGCTTGACTACGGCCACAGGGGATGAGCAGTTCTTC,CASSLTTATGDEQFF
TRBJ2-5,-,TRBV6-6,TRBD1,TGTGCCAGCAGTCCCCGGACAGGGGGCTTCGCCCAAGAGACCCAGTACTTC,CASSPRTGGFAQETQYF
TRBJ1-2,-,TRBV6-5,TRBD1,TGTGCCAGCAGTCTACAGGGGCCCCAGGGCTACACCTTC,CASSLQGPQGYTF
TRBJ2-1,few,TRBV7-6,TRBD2,TGTGCCAGCAGTTTAGCGGGGGGGCTCAGTGAGCAGTTCTTC,CASSLAGGLSEQFF
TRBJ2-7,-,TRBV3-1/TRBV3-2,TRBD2,TGTGCCAGCAGCCCCTTTGTTGCGGGAGGGACCCACGAGCAGTACTTC,CASSPFVAGGTHEQYF
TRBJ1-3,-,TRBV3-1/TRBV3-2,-,TGTGCCAGCAGCCAACTCTCTGGAAACACCATATATTTT,CASSQLSGNTIYF
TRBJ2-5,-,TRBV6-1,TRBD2,TGTGCCAGCAGTGGGGGTGGGCTAGCGGGGGCCCTGTACCAAGAGACCCAGTACTTC,CASSGGGLAGALYQETQYF
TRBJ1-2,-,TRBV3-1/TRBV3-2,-,TGTGCCAGCAGCCAAGAAGGCAGGGGCCGGATGGGGGGCTACACCTTC,CASSQEGRGRMGGYTF
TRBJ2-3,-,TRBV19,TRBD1,TGTGCCAGTAGTAGTACAGGGGGAGATACGCAGTATTTT,CASSSTGGDTQYF
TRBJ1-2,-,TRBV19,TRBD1,TGTGCCAGTAGTAAGCCCCTCGGCAGGGGGCCTGACTATGGCTACACCTTC,CASSKPLGRGPDYGYTF
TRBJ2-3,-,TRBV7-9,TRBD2,TGTGCCAGCAGCGAGAGAGGACTAGCGGGAGGGTGGGATACGCAGTATTTT,CASSERGLAGGWDTQYF
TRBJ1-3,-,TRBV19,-,TGTGCCAGTGCGGACAGTCACTCTGGAAACACCATATATTTT,CASADSHSGNTIYF
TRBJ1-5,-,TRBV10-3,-,TGTGCCATCAGTGAGTCGAGTGGGGTTCAGCCCCAGCATTTT,CAISESSGVQPQHF
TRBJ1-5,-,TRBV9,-,TGTGCCAGCAGCGCCCGATCGAGGGTGTGTAATCAGCCCCAGCATTTT,CASSARSRVCNQPQHF
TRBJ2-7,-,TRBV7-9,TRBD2,TGTGCCAGCAGCCCCGGACTAGCGGGAGGTTACGAGCAGTACTTC,CASSPGLAGGYEQYF
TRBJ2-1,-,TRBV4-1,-,TGCGCCAGCAGCCTCCTTCACAATGAGCAGTTCTTC,CASSLLHNEQFF
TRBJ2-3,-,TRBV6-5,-,TGTGCCAGCAGTTACTCGCGAAGCACAGATACGCAGTATTTT,CASSYSRSTDTQYF
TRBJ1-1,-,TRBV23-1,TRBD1,TGCGCCAGCAGTCAATCGAGGGGGACAGGGGGACCGAACACTGAAGCTTTCTTT,CASSQSRGTGGPNTEAFF
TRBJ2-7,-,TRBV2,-,TGTGCCAGCAGGTTAGACTCGAGCTCCTACGAGCAGTACTTC,CASRLDSSSYEQYF
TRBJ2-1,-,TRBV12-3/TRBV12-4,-,TGTGCCAGCAGTTCCAGCGGTGAGCAGTTCTTC,CASSSSGEQFF
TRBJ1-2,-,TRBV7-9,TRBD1,TGTGCCAGCAGCATGAGACAGGGTTATGGCTACACCTTC,CASSMRQGYGYTF
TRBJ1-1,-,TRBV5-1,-,TGCGCCAGCAGCTCCTCGGGGCCGGGGCTTCACACTGAAGCTTTCTTT,CASSSSGPGLHTEAFF
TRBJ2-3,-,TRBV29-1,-,TGCAGCGTTGGGGGGTTGGGGCCACAGAATACGCAGTATTTT,CSVGGLGPQNTQYF
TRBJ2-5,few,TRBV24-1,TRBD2,TGTGCCACCAGTGCGAGCGGGAGCCCACAAGAGACCCAGTACTTC,CATSASGSPQETQYF
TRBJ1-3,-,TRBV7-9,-,TGTGCCAGCAGCTTGGCAGGGGCGGATGGAAACACCATATATTTT,CASSLAGADGNTIYF
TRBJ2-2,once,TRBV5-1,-,TGCGCCAGCAGCCGGACCGATACCGGGGAGCTGTTTTTT,CASSRTDTGELFF
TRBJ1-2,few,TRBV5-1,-,TGCGCCAGCAGCATAGGACAGAACAATAACTATGGCTACACCTTC,CASSIGQNNNYGYTF
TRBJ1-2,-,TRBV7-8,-,TGTGCCAGCAGCTTAGATGCAGCGGTCAGGGTCTATGGCTACACCTTC,CASSLDAAVRVYGYTF